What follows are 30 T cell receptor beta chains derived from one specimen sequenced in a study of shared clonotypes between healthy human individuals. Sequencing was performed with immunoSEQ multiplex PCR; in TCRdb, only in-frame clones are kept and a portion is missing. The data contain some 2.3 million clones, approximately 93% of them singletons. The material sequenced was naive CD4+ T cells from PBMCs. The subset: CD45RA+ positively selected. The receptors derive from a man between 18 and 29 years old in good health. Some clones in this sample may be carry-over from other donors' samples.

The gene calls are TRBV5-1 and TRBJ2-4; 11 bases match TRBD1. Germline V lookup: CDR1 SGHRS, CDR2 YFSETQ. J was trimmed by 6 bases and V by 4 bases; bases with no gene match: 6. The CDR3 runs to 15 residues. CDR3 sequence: CASSQGQGASNIQYF. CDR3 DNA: TGCGCCAGCAGCCAAGGACAGGGGGCGTCAAACATTCAGTACTTC.

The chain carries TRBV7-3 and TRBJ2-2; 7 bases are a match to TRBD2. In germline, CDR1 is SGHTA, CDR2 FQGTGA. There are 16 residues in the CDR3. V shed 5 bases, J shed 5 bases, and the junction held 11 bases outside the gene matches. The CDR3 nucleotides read TGTGCCAGCAGCCGACCGCTGGCGGGAGATACCGGGGAGCTGTTTTTT. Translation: CASSRPLAGDTGELFF.

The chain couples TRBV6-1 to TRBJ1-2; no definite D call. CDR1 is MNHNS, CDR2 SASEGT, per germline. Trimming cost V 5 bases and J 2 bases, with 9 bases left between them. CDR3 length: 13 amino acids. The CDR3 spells CASSTLINYGYTF. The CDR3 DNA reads TGTGCCAGCAGTACCCTTATCAACTATGGCTACACCTTC.

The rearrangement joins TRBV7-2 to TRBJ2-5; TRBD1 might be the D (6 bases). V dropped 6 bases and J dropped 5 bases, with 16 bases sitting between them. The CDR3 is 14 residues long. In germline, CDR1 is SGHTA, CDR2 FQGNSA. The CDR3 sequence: CASSRSSGVETQYF. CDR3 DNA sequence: TGTGCCAGCAGTCGTTCTTCAGGGGTCGAGACCCAGTACTTC.

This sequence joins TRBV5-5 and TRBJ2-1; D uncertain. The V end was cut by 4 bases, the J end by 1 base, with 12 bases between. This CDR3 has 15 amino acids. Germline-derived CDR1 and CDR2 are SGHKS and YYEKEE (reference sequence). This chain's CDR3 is CASSTRKGSYNEQFF. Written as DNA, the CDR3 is TGTGCCAGCAGCACCCGAAAAGGATCCTACAATGAGCAGTTCTTC. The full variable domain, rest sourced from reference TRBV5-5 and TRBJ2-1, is DAGVTQSPTHLIKTRGQQVTLRCSPISGHKSVSWYQQVLGQGPQFIFQYYEKEERGRGNFPDRFSARQFPNYSSELNVNALLLGDSALYLCASSTRKGSYNEQFFGPGTRLTVL.

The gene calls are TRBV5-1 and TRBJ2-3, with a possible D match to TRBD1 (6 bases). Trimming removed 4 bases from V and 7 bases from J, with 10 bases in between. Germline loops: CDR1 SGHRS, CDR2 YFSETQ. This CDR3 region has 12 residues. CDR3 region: CASSPRGYTQYF. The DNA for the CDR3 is TGCGCCAGCAGCCCGAGGGGGTATACGCAGTATTTT.

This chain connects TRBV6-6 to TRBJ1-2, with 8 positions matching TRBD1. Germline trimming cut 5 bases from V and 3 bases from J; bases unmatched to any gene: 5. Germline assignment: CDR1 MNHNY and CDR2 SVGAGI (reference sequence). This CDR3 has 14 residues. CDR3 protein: CASSTGQAYYGYTF. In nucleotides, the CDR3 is TGTGCCAGCAGTACGGGACAGGCTTACTATGGCTACACCTTC.

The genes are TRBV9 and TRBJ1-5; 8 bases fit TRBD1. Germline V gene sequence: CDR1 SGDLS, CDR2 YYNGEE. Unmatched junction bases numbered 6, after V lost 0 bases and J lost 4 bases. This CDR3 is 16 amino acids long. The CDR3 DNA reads TGTGCCAGCAGCGTAGAAGGACAGGGAGAAAATCAGCCCCAGCATTTT. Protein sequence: CASSVEGQGENQPQHF.

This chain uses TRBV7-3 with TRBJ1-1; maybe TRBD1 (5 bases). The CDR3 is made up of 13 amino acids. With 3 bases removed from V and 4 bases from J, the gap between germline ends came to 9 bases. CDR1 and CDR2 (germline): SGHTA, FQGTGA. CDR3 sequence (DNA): TGTGCCAGCAGCTTCCGGGACGGCACTGAAGCTTTCTTT. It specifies CASSFRDGTEAFF.

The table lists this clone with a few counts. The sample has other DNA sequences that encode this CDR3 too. DNA for the CDR3: TGTGCCAGCAGCTTAGGGGGTACGAACACTGAAGCTTTCTTT. This sequence encodes CASSLGGTNTEAFF. The V and J genes are TRBV7-9 and TRBJ1-1; D uncertain. The V gene lost 1 base and the J gene lost 1 base, with 7 bases spanning the gap. There are 14 residues in the CDR3. Germline V lookup: CDR1 SEHNR, CDR2 FQNEAQ (reference sequence).

CDR3 sequence: CASSHVPGRRHEQFF. CDR3 DNA sequence: TGCGCCAGCAGCCATGTTCCGGGGCGGAGACATGAGCAGTTCTTC. This chain uses TRBV4-3 with TRBJ2-1; D possibly uses TRBD1 or TRBD2 (5 bases each). The CDR3 covers 15 residues. With 3 bases removed from V and 8 bases from J, the gap between germline ends came to 17 bases. Germline V CDR1 and CDR2: LGHNA, YSLEER.

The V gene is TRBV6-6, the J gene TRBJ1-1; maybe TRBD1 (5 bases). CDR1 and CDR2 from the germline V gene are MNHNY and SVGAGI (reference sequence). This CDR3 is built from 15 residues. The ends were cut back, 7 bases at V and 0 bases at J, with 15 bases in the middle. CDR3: CASTARDGLNTEAFF. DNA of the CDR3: TGTGCCAGCACCGCTAGGGACGGTTTGAACACTGAAGCTTTCTTT.

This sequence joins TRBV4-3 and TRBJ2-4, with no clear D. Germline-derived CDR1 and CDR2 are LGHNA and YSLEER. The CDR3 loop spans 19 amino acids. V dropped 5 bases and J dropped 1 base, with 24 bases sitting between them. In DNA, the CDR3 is TGCGCCAGCAGCAACACCTTGGGGAACCTTGGTTCCGCCAAAAACATTCAGTACTTC. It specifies CASSNTLGNLGSAKNIQYF.

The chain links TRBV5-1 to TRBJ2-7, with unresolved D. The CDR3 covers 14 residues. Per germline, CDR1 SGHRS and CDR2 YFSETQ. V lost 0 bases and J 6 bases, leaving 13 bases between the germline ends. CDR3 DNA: TGCGCCAGCAGCTTGGGGATGTGGGTAGGCGAGCAGTACTTC. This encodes CASSLGMWVGEQYF.

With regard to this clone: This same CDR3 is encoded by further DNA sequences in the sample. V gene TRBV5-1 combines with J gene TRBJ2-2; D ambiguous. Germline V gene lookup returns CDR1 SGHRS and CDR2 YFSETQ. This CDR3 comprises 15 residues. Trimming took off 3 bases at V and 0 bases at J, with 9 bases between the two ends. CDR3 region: CASSSGQPNTGELFF. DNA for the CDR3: TGCGCCAGCAGCTCCGGGCAGCCGAACACCGGGGAGCTGTTTTTT.

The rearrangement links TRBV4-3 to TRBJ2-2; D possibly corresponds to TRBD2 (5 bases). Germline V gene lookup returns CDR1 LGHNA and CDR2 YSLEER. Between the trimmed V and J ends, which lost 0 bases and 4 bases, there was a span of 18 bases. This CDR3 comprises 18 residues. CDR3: CASSQDAARATFTGELFF. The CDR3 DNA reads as TGCGCCAGCAGCCAAGATGCTGCGCGGGCTACCTTCACCGGGGAGCTGTTTTTT.

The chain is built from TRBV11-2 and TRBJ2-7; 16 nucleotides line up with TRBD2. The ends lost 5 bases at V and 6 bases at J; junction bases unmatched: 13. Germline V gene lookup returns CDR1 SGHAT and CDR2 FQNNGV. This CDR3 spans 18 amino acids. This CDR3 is CASSPGLAGGALGGEQYF. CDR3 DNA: TGTGCCAGCAGCCCGGGACTAGCGGGAGGGGCCCTTGGGGGCGAGCAGTACTTC.

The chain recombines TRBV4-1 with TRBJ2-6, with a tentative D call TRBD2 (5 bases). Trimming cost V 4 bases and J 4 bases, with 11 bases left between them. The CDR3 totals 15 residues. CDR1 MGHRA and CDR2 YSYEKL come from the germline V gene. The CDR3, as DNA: TGCGCCAGCAGCCGCGTCGGGGAAGGGGCCAACGTCCTGACTTTC. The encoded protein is CASSRVGEGANVLTF.

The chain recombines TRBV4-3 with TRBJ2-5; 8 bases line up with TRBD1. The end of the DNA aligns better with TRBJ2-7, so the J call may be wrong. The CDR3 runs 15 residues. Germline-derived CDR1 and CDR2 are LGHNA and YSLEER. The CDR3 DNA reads TGCGCCAGCAGCCACCGGACAGGGAGCTCCTACGAGCAGTACTTC. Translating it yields CASSHRTGSSYEQYF.

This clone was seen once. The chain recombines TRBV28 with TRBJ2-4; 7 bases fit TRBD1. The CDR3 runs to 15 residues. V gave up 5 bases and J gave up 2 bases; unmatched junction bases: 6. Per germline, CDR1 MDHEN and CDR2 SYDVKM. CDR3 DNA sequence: TGTGCCAGCAGTGGTACAGGGGCCTCCAAAAACATTCAGTACTTC. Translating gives CASSGTGASKNIQYF. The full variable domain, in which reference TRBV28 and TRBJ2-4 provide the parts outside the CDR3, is DVKVTQSSRYLVKRTGEKVFLECVQDMDHENMFWYRQDPGLGLRLIYFSYDVKMKEKGDIPEGYSVSREKKERFSLILESASTNQTSMYLCASSGTGASKNIQYFGAGTRLSVL.

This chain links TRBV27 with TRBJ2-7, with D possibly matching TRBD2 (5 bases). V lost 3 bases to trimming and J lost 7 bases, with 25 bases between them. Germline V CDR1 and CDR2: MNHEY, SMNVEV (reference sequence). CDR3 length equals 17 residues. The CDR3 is CASSFWTRGLLLREQYF. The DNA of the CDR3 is TGTGCCAGCAGTTTTTGGACCCGGGGTTTACTACTAAGAGAGCAGTACTTC.

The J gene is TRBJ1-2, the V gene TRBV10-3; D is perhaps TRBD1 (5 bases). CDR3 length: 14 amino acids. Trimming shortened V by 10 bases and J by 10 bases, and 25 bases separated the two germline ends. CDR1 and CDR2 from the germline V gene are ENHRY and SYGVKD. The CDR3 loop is CATLGSAGGEDYTF. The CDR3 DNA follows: TGTGCCACCCTAGGAAGTGCCGGGGGAGAGGACTACACCTTC.

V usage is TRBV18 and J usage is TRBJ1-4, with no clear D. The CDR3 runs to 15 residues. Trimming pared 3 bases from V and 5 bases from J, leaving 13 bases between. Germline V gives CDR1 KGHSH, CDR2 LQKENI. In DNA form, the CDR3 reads TGTGCCAGCTCACCCTCGTCGGGAGGAAATGAAAAACTGTTTTTT. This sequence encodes CASSPSSGGNEKLFF.

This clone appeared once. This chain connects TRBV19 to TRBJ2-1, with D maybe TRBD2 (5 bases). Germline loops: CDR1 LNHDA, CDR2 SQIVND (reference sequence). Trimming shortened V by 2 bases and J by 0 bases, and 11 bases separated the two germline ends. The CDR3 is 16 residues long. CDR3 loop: CASSITRRSSYNEQFF. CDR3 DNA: TGTGCCAGTAGTATAACTCGGAGGAGCTCCTACAATGAGCAGTTCTTC. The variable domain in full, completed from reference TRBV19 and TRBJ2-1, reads DGGITQSPKYLFRKEGQNVTLSCEQNLNHDAMYWYRQDPGQGLRLIYYSQIVNDFQKGDIAEGYSVSREKKESFPLTVTSAQKNPTAFYLCASSITRRSSYNEQFFGPGTRLTVL.

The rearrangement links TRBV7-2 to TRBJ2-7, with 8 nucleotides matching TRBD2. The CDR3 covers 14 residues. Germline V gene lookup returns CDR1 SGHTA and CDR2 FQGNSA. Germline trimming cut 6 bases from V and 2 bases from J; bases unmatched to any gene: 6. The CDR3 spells CASSPSGRAYEQYF. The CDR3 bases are TGTGCCAGCAGTCCAAGCGGGAGAGCCTACGAGCAGTACTTC.

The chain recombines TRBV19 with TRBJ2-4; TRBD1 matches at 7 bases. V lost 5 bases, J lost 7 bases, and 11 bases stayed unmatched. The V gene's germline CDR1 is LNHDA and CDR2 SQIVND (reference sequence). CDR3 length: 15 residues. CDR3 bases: TGTGCCAGTAGTCCCGGACAGGCCGCCAGGAACATTCAGTACTTC. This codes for CASSPGQAARNIQYF.

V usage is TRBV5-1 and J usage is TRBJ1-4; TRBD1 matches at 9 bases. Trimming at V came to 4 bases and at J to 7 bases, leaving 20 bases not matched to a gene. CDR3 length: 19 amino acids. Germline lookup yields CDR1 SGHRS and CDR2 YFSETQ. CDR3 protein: CASSVPTGGGGSSGEKLFF. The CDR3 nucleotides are TGCGCCAGCAGCGTCCCAACAGGGGGCGGTGGTTCATCCGGTGAAAAACTGTTTTTT.

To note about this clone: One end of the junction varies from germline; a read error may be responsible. CDR3 in DNA: TGTGCCAGCTCCCCACCCGTATACGTGGCGCGGGAGACCCAGTACTTC. Protein: CASSPPVYVARETQYF. V and J are TRBV18 and TRBJ2-5; D is unclear. This CDR3 is built from 16 residues. CDR1 and CDR2 (germline): KGHSH, LQKENI.

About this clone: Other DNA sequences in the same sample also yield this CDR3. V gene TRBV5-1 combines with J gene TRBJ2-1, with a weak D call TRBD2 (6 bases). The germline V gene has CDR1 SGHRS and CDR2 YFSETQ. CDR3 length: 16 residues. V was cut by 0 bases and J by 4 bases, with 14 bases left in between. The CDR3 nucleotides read TGCGCCAGCAGCTTGGTAGCTAGCGCCTTATACAATGAGCAGTTCTTC. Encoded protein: CASSLVASALYNEQFF.

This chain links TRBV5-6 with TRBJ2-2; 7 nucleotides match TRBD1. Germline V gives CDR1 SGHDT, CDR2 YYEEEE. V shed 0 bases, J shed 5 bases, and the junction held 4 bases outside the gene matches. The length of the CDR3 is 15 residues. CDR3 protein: CASSLGQGVTGELFF. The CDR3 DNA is TGTGCCAGCAGCTTGGGACAGGGAGTTACCGGGGAGCTGTTTTTT.